A single sample gave rise to the 22 T cell receptor beta chains below, sequenced in a study of T cell responses to AZD1222 COVID-19 vaccine. Only in-frame clones appear in the TCRdb table, and some are missing; sequencing was by immunoSEQ multiplex PCR. Of some 75,000 clones in the sample, about 88% were seen once. The input for sequencing was peripheral blood, taken on day 0 of AZD1222 vaccination. These receptors all come from an adult in good health.

The chain links TRBV24-1 to TRBJ2-7; D possibly corresponds to TRBD2 (5 bases). V lost 5 bases and J 6 bases, leaving 13 bases between the germline ends. The CDR3 has 13 residues. Germline V gene lookup returns CDR1 KGHDR and CDR2 SFDVKD. The CDR3 region has the DNA TGTGCCACCAGTGCACTAGGCCTCTCCGAGCAGTACTTC. It encodes CATSALGLSEQYF.

The chain joins TRBV5-1 to TRBJ2-3; D may be TRBD2 (6 bases). Germline CDR1 is SGHRS and CDR2 is YFSETQ. The CDR3 has 14 residues. V gave up 2 bases and J gave up 8 bases, with 15 bases separating them. The chain's CDR3 is CASSLAGLGVTQYF. CDR3 coding DNA: TGCGCCAGCAGCTTAGCGGGCCTCGGGGTTACGCAGTATTTT.

The chain employs TRBV25-1 and TRBJ1-6; D remains ambiguous. With 0 bases removed from V and 6 bases from J, the gap between germline ends came to 0 bases. Germline V gene sequence: CDR1 MGHDK, CDR2 SYGVNS. There are 12 residues in the CDR3. In DNA, the CDR3 is TGTGCCAGCAGTGAATATAATTCACCCCTCCACTTT. As protein: CASSEYNSPLHF.

This rearrangement joins TRBV5-1 to TRBJ1-2, with a possible D match to TRBD1 (6 bases). In germline, CDR1 is SGHRS, CDR2 YFSETQ. The CDR3 sequence is 15 residues long. Trimming shortened V by 0 bases and J by 5 bases, and 14 bases separated the two germline ends. CDR3 region: CASSLGTGHGYGYTF. The CDR3 bases are TGCGCCAGCAGCTTGGGTACAGGGCATGGGTATGGCTACACCTTC.

V and J are TRBV6-1 and TRBJ2-7, with TRBD1 as a possible D gene (7 bases). The germline V and J ends were trimmed by 1 base and 2 bases, with 12 bases remaining between them. Germline loops: CDR1 MNHNS, CDR2 SASEGT. The CDR3 covers 15 residues. The CDR3 DNA sequence: TGTGCCAGCAGTGAAGAGGGCAGGGGGGCCTACGAGCAGTACGTC. It is translated as CASSEEGRGAYEQYV.

The rearrangement links TRBV19 to TRBJ2-5, with 16 bases matching TRBD2. V gave up 10 bases and J gave up 5 bases; unmatched junction bases: 7. This CDR3 region has 15 residues. From germline, CDR1 is LNHDA and CDR2 SQIVND (reference sequence). CDR3 in amino acids: CATGTSGRAGETQYF. CDR3 DNA: TGTGCCACAGGGACTAGCGGGAGGGCCGGGGAGACCCAGTACTTC.

J is TRBJ2-1 and V is TRBV3-1 (or the pseudogene TRBV3-2); 9 nucleotides align to TRBD2. The V gene's germline CDR1 is LGHDT and CDR2 YNNKEL (reference sequence). The CDR3 loop spans 18 amino acids. With 4 bases clipped from V and 4 bases from J, the junction kept 14 bases outside the gene matches. The CDR3 protein is CASSPAGSGRLKYNEQFF. DNA of the CDR3: TGTGCCAGCAGCCCCGCGGGTAGCGGGAGACTAAAATACAATGAGCAGTTCTTC.

The chain joins TRBV1 to TRBJ2-2; TRBD2 is the table's D call, not checked against the DNA. TRBV1 is tagged as a pseudogene. This CDR3 has 20 residues. The CDR3 coding sequence is TGCACCAGCAGCCAAGGCCCGGGGACTAGCGGGGGCGCGAACACCGGGGAGCTGTTTTTT. This encodes CTSSQGPGTSGGANTGELFF.

This rearrangement joins TRBV28 to TRBJ2-1; possible D gene TRBD2, 6 bases. The CDR3 is 15 amino acids. Germline assignment: CDR1 MDHEN and CDR2 SYDVKM. V lost 3 bases and J 7 bases, leaving 16 bases between the germline ends. CDR3 bases: TGTGCCAGCAGTTTTACTGGAGGGCCGTATAATGAGCAGTTCTTC. Translated: CASSFTGGPYNEQFF.

The V gene is TRBV19, the J gene TRBJ2-1, with D possibly TRBD2 on 5 matching bases. Looked up from germline, CDR1 is LNHDA and CDR2 is SQIVND (reference sequence). This CDR3 spans 14 amino acids. Trimming took off 3 bases at V and 4 bases at J, with 10 bases between the two ends. The CDR3 DNA sequence: TGTGCCAGTAGTATCCTGGGAGCTTACAATGAGCAGTTCTTC. As protein: CASSILGAYNEQFF.

The chain employs TRBV9 and TRBJ2-2; 7 bases are shared with TRBD1. The CDR3 has 16 amino acids. Trimming took 0 bases from V and 5 from J; bases not matched to a gene: 7. Germline V gene data show CDR1 as SGDLS and CDR2 as YYNGEE. The CDR3 here is CASSVVGQAMTGELFF. The DNA of the CDR3 is TGTGCCAGCAGCGTAGTTGGACAGGCCATGACCGGGGAGCTGTTTTTT.

This sequence joins TRBV19 and TRBJ2-3, with D perhaps matching TRBD2 (5 bases). The CDR3 sequence is 13 residues long. CDR1 is LNHDA, CDR2 SQIVND, per germline (reference sequence). V was clipped by 8 bases and J by 5 bases, with 14 bases between them. The CDR3 region has the DNA TGTGCCAGTGGCAGCGGTAGTAGAGATACGCAGTATTTT. Translation gives CASGSGSRDTQYF.

The rearrangement uses TRBV14 and TRBJ2-3; D may be TRBD1 or TRBD2 (5 bases each). In germline, CDR1 is SGHDN, CDR2 FVKESK. Trimming took off 1 base at V and 2 bases at J, with 13 bases between the two ends. The CDR3 sequence is 16 residues long. Here the CDR3 DNA reads TGTGCCAGCAGCCAAGCTACGGGGCCCTTCACAGATACGCAGTATTTT. Translating it yields CASSQATGPFTDTQYF.

The chain uses TRBV6-2 or TRBV6-3 and TRBJ1-2; tentative D call: TRBD1 (6 bases). Germline V lookup: CDR1 MNHEY, CDR2 SVGEGT. V shed 2 bases and J shed 8 bases, with 18 bases lying between them. There are 15 residues in the CDR3. CDR3 coding DNA: TGTGCCAGCAGTTACATTCCTCAGGGGAGGACGGGCTACACCTTC. Amino acid sequence: CASSYIPQGRTGYTF.

This clone is a singleton in its sample. The chain joins TRBV5-4 to TRBJ1-6, with TRBD1 matching over 8 bases. Germline CDR1 reads SGHNT; CDR2 reads YYREEE (reference sequence). The CDR3 covers 14 residues. The trim removed 4 bases at V and 6 bases at J, leaving 3 bases unmatched. The chain's CDR3 is CASSLGQGNSPLHF. CDR3 coding DNA: TGTGCCAGCAGCCTTGGACAGGGTAATTCACCCCTCCACTTT.

The chain links TRBV27 to TRBJ2-1; D call uncertain. The germline V gene has CDR1 MNHEY and CDR2 SMNVEV (reference sequence). The CDR3 has 14 residues. V was trimmed by 2 bases and J by 6 bases, leaving 11 bases between them. As DNA, the CDR3 is TGTGCCAGCAGTTTAGATCCTAGAAGCAATGAGCAGTTCTTC. Translated: CASSLDPRSNEQFF.

V is TRBV5-1 and J is TRBJ2-7, with D possibly matching TRBD1 (7 bases). V was trimmed by 4 bases and J by 6 bases, leaving 17 bases between them. The CDR3 runs 14 residues. CDR1 and CDR2 (germline): SGHRS, YFSETQ. This CDR3 is CASSPSGGPGEQYF. Written as DNA, the CDR3 is TGCGCCAGCAGCCCCTCAGGGGGGCCGGGCGAGCAGTACTTC.

This clone was seen a single time. The J gene is TRBJ2-7, the V gene TRBV7-8; TRBD2 matches at 10 bases. The CDR3 covers 16 residues. With V trimmed by 0 bases and J by 2 bases, 4 bases remained unmatched. Per the germline V gene, CDR1 is SGHVS and CDR2 is FQNEAQ. The CDR3, as DNA: TGTGCCAGCAGCTTAGCCACTAGCGGGATTCCCTACGAGCAGTACTTC. As protein: CASSLATSGIPYEQYF.

The CDR3 bases are TGTGCCACCAGCAGCGGAGGGAGACAGGGGGCGAACGAGCAGTACGTC. Translating it yields CATSSGGRQGANEQYV. This chain connects TRBV15 to TRBJ2-7, with 10 bases aligning to TRBD1. The CDR3 totals 16 residues. The J segment lost 5 bases and the V segment lost 3 bases, leaving 10 bases of the junction unmatched. CDR1 is LNHNV, CDR2 YYDKDF, per germline (reference sequence).

This clone was detected a few times. The gene calls are TRBV28 and TRBJ1-5, with D possibly TRBD1 on 5 matching bases. V gave up 7 bases and J gave up 2 bases, with 12 bases separating them. The CDR3 runs to 14 residues. CDR1 and CDR2 (germline): MDHEN, SYDVKM. This CDR3 reads CASTGGVGNQPQHF. The CDR3 coding sequence is TGTGCCAGCACCGGGGGAGTGGGCAATCAGCCCCAGCATTTT.

The J gene is TRBJ2-5, the V gene TRBV6-5; D is possibly TRBD1 or TRBD2 (6 bases each). Germline V CDR1 and CDR2: MNHEY, SVGAGI. Trimming removed 2 bases from V and 7 bases from J, with 14 bases in between. The length of the CDR3 is 14 residues. The CDR3 protein is CASSYATGGGTQYF. In DNA form, the CDR3 reads TGTGCCAGCAGTTACGCTACAGGAGGGGGGACCCAGTACTTC.

V is TRBV12-2 and J is TRBJ2-7. TRBV12-2 is reported as a pseudogene. The CDR3 totals 14 residues. CDR3 bases: TGTGCAAGCCCGCCGTTCGGGACCTGCTACGAGCAGTACGTC. Translation gives CASPPFGTCYEQYV.